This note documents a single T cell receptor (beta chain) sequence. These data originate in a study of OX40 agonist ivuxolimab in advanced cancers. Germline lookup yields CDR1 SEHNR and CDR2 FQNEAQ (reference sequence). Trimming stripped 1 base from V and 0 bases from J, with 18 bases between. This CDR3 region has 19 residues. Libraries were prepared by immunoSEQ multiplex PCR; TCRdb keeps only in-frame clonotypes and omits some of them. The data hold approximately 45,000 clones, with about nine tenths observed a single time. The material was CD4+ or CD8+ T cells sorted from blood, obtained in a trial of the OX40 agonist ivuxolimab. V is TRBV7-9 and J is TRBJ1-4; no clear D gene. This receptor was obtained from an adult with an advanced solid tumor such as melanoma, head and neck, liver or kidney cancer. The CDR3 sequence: CASSLVIGPNGATNEKLFF. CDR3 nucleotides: TGTGCCAGCAGCTTAGTAATAGGGCCAAATGGTGCAACTAATGAAAAACTGTTTTTT.